This entry lists 17 T cell receptor beta chains sequenced from one sample in a study of T cells in Graves' hyperthyroidism and ophthalmopathy. From RNA transcripts, TCR beta CDR3 regions were amplified. During a first-round RT-PCR of the TCR CDR3, the HTBI primer set was used. TCRdb re-called the multiplex PCR reads through MiXCR, storing one row per CDR3 protein. The profile shows about 480,000 distinct CDR3 sequences, approximately 15% of them singletons. The specimen sequenced was blood. The receptors shown here come from a woman between 18 and 29 years old with Graves' hyperthyroidism.

The genes are TRBV30 and TRBJ1-1; tentatively, D is TRBD1 (5 bases). This CDR3 contains 13 residues. The germline V gene has CDR1 GTSNPN and CDR2 SVGIG (reference sequence). Trimming left V 2 bases short and J 3 bases short, with 10 bases between. This CDR3 reads CAWSRRGDTEAFF. As DNA, the CDR3 is TGTGCCTGGAGTAGACGGGGCGACACTGAAGCTTTCTTT.

This clonotype was counted at least ten times. This chain joins TRBV12-3 or TRBV12-4 and TRBJ2-2, with a possible D match to TRBD2 (6 bases). The CDR3 totals 15 residues. Trimming took 7 bases from V and 5 from J, leaving 17 bases between them. In nucleotides, the CDR3 is TGTGCCAGCAATCCATATGACGGGGGAACCGGGGAGCTGTTTTTT. It specifies CASNPYDGGTGELFF.

This clonotype came up many times. This chain links TRBV12-3 or TRBV12-4 with TRBJ2-1; 9 bases are a match to TRBD2. Trimming at V came to 7 bases and at J to 6 bases, leaving 7 bases not matched to a gene. This CDR3 spans 14 amino acids. The CDR3 reads CASTPGLAGNEQFF. DNA for the CDR3: TGTGCCAGCACCCCGGGACTAGCAGGCAATGAGCAGTTCTTC.

This clonotype turned up a few times. The chain is built from TRBV6-2 or TRBV6-3 and TRBJ2-7, with 10 bases identical to TRBD2. The CDR3 contains 16 residues. Germline V CDR1 and CDR2: MNHEY, SVGEGT. V shed 2 bases, J shed 5 bases, and the junction held 9 bases outside the gene matches. The CDR3 DNA is TGTGCCAGCAGTTACCCCCCACCCGGGACTAGCGACGAGCAGTACGTC. This gives the protein CASSYPPPGTSDEQYV.

This clonotype turned up a few times. The chain combines TRBV7-8 with TRBJ1-3, with D uncertain. CDR1 and CDR2 (germline): SGHVS, FQNEAQ. The V gene lost 2 bases and the J gene lost 0 bases, with 11 bases spanning the gap. The CDR3 spans 16 residues. CDR3 DNA: TGTGCCAGCAGCTTAAAGACGACCGTCTCTGGAAACACCATATATTTT. Its protein product is CASSLKTTVSGNTIYF.

This clonotype was detected a few times. The chain uses TRBV7-9 and TRBJ1-3; TRBD1 might be the D (5 bases). V lost 7 bases, J lost 4 bases, and 11 bases lay in between. The CDR3 runs to 13 residues. Germline assignment: CDR1 SEHNR and CDR2 FQNEAQ (reference sequence). Written as DNA, the CDR3 is TGTGCCAGCATCCTACGGGACGGAAACACCATATATTTT. Protein sequence: CASILRDGNTIYF.

The CDR3 sequence: CATSDPNRAGYTF. CDR3 DNA sequence: TGTGCCACCAGTGACCCTAACAGGGCTGGCTACACCTTC. V is TRBV24-1 and J is TRBJ1-2, with D possibly TRBD1 on 6 matching bases. The CDR3 totals 13 residues. Germline V lookup: CDR1 KGHDR, CDR2 SFDVKD. Trimming left V 4 bases short and J 7 bases short, with 12 bases between.

The chain uses TRBV3-1 and TRBJ1-4; D uncertain. Trimming removed 2 bases at V and 8 bases at J, with 12 bases between. Germline V gene data show CDR1 as LGHDT and CDR2 as YNNKEL (reference sequence). CDR3 size: 14 residues. CDR3 coding DNA: TGTGCCAGCAGCCAATTGAGTAGTTCAGAAAAACTGTTTTTT. Translated, it gives CASSQLSSSEKLFF. The full variable domain, in which reference TRBV3-1 and TRBJ1-4 provide the parts outside the CDR3, is DTAVSQTPKYLVTQMGNDKSIKCEQNLGHDTMYWYKQDSKKFLKIMFSYNNKELIINETVPNRFSPKSPDKAHLNLHINSLELGDSAVYFCASSQLSSSEKLFFGSGTQLSVL.

This clonotype has a handful of counts. This rearrangement joins TRBV6-1 to TRBJ2-1; 9 bases fit TRBD2. V was clipped by 7 bases and J by 5 bases; unmatched bases: 9. The germline V gene encodes CDR1 MNHNS and CDR2 SASEGT. The CDR3 is made up of 15 amino acids. CDR3 region: CASTQTSGRDNEQFF. The CDR3 bases are TGTGCCAGCACCCAGACTAGCGGAAGGGACAATGAGCAGTTCTTC.

The CDR3 sequence: CASTPGGGGPYEQYF. CDR3 coding DNA: TGTGCCAGTACTCCCGGGGGGGGGGGTCCCTACGAGCAGTACTTC. The V call is TRBV19, the J call TRBJ2-7; 8 nucleotides agree with TRBD2. Looked up from germline, CDR1 is LNHDA and CDR2 is SQIVND (reference sequence). Trimming took 7 bases from V and 2 from J; bases not matched to a gene: 10. CDR3 length equals 15 residues.

This clonotype turned up a few times. A much more abundant neighbour one base away suggests this may be a read error. V gene TRBV6-1 combines with J gene TRBJ2-7, with 7 bases aligning to TRBD2. There are 15 residues in the CDR3. CDR1 is MNHNS, CDR2 SASEGT, per germline. The DNA of the CDR3 is TGTACCAGCGGAGGTTTTGCGGGAGAAATTAACGAGCAGTACGTC. The encoded protein is CTSGGFAGEINEQYV.

This clonotype occurred many times. The chain is built from TRBV20-1 and TRBJ2-1; D perhaps matches TRBD1 (5 bases). V was cut by 5 bases and J by 2 bases, with 16 bases left in between. Germline-derived CDR1 and CDR2 are DFQATT and SNEGSKA (reference sequence). There are 15 residues in the CDR3. The CDR3 region is CSAGVATGTYNEQFF. The CDR3 DNA reads as TGCAGTGCTGGGGTCGCAACAGGCACCTACAATGAGCAGTTCTTC.

This chain connects TRBV4-1 to TRBJ2-2; D gene unclear. Germline CDR1 and CDR2: MGHRA and YSYEKL. Trimming left V 5 bases short and J 4 bases short, with 11 bases between. This CDR3 region has 14 residues. This CDR3 is CASSAPTSTGELFF. In nucleotides, the CDR3 is TGCGCCAGCAGCGCACCTACGTCCACCGGGGAGCTGTTTTTT.

This chain connects TRBV2 to TRBJ2-6; D is uncertain. V lost 2 bases and J lost 3, with 8 bases in between. The germline gives CDR1 SNHLY, CDR2 FYNNEI. The CDR3 extends over 15 amino acids. DNA for the CDR3: TGTGCCAGCAGTGAAATAGGGTTTGGGGCCAACGTCCTGACTTTC. Translation gives CASSEIGFGANVLTF.

This clonotype was picked up a small number of times. The chain couples TRBV19 to TRBJ1-5, with no clear D. CDR1 is LNHDA, CDR2 SQIVND, per germline (reference sequence). Trimming left V 1 base short and J 3 bases short, with 10 bases between. The CDR3 is 15 amino acids. CDR3 sequence reads: CASSIVSGNNQPQHF. The CDR3 DNA sequence: TGTGCCAGTAGTATAGTATCCGGGAACAATCAGCCCCAGCATTTT.

This clonotype was observed a few times. The CDR3 DNA reads TGTGCCAGTAGTATACGACAGGGCTCTAGCTCCTACAATGAGCAGTTCTTC. Translation gives CASSIRQGSSSYNEQFF. The J gene is TRBJ2-1, the V gene TRBV19, with 7 bases identical to TRBD1. The J segment lost 0 bases and the V segment lost 2 bases, leaving 7 bases of the junction unmatched. CDR3 length equals 17 residues. Germline V gene lookup returns CDR1 LNHDA and CDR2 SQIVND (reference sequence).

V gene TRBV6-1 combines with J gene TRBJ1-2, with 7 nucleotides matching TRBD1. This CDR3 is 17 amino acids long. CDR1 and CDR2 from the germline V gene are MNHNS and SASEGT. V shed 5 bases, J shed 0 bases, and the junction held 12 bases outside the gene matches. The CDR3 DNA follows: TGTGCCAGCAGTAAACTAGGACAGGCAATAGCTAACTATGGCTACACCTTC. It codes for CASSKLGQAIANYGYTF.